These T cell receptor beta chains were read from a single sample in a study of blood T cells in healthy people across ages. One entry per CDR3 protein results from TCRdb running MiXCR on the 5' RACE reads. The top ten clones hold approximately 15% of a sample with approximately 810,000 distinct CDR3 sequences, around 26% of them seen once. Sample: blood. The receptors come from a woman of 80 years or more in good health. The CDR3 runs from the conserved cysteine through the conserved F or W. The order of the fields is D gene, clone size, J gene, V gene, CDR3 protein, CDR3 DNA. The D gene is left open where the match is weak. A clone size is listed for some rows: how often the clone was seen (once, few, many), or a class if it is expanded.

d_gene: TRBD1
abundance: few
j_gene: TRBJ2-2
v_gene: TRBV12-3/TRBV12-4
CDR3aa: CASSGTGVLGTGELFF
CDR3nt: TGTGCCAGCAGTGGGACAGGGGTCCTGGGAACCGGGGAGCTGTTTTTT

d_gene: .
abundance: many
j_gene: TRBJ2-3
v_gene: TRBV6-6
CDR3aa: CASSPSRGAREDTQYF
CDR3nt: TGTGCCAGCAGCCCTAGTCGGGGGGCCCGTGAAGATACGCAGTATTTT

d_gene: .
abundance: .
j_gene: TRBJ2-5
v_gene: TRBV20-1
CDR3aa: CSARDYGEQGSGHQETQYF
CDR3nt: TGCAGTGCTAGAGATTACGGGGAGCAGGGCAGCGGACACCAAGAGACCCAGTACTTC

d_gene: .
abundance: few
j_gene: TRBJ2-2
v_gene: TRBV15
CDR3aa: CATSRFRETGGELFF
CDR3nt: TGTGCCACCAGCAGATTTAGGGAGACTGGCGGGGAGCTGTTTTTT

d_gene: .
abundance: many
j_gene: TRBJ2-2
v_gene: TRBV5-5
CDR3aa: CASSIDTGELFF
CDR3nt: TGTGCCAGCAGCATTGACACCGGGGAGCTGTTTTTT

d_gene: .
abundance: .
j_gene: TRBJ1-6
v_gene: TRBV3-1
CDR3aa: CASSLGVPGVGGPPLHF
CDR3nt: TGTGCCAGCAGCCTTGGGGTACCGGGGGTAGGCGGGCCACCCCTCCACTTT

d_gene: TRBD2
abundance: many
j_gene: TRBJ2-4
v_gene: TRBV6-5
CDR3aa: CASSYRASGVAKNIQYF
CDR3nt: TGTGCCAGCAGTTATCGGGCTAGCGGGGTAGCCAAAAACATTCAGTACTTC

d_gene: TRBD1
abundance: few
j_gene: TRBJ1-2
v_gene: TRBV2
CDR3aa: CASSDPRQGARGYTF
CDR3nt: TGTGCCAGCAGTGACCCAAGACAGGGGGCGAGGGGCTACACCTTC

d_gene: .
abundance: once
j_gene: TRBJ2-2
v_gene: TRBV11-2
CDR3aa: CASSLELTNTGERFF
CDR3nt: TGTGCCAGCAGCTTAGAACTGACTAACACCGGGGAGCGGTTTTTT

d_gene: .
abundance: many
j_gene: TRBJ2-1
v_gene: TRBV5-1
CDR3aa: CASSSFSGLSSYNEQFF
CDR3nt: TGCGCCAGCAGCTCATTTAGCGGATTAAGCTCCTACAATGAGCAGTTCTTC

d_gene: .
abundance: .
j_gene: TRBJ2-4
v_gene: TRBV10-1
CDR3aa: CASSEGGLGRNIQYF
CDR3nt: TGCGCCAGCAGTGAGGGGGGCCTGGGTAGGAACATTCAGTACTTC

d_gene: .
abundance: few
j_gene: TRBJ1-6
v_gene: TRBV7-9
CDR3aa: CASSIKGDKRASPLHF
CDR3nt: TGTGCCAGCAGCATCAAGGGGGACAAGCGAGCTTCACCCCTCCACTTT

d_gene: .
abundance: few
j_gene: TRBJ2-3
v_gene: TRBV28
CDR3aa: CASSLRPHTQYF
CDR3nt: TGTGCCAGCAGTTTACGACCCCATACGCAGTATTTT

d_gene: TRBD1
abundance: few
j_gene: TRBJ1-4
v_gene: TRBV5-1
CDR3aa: CASSPRQGLVDEKLFF
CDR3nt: TGCGCCAGCAGCCCTCGACAGGGGCTCGTGGATGAAAAACTGTTTTTT

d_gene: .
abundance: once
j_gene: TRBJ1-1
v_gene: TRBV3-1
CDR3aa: CASSQGTPNTEAFF
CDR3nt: TGTGCCAGCAGCCAGGGGACTCCGAACACTGAAGCTTTCTTT

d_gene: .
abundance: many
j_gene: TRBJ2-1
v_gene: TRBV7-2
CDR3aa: CASSFRGGNEQFF
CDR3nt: TGTGCCAGCAGCTTCCGAGGTGGGAATGAGCAGTTCTTC

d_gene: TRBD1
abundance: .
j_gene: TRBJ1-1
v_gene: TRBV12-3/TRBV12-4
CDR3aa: CASRTQGARTEAFF
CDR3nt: TGTGCCAGCAGAACGCAGGGGGCGCGAACTGAAGCTTTCTTT

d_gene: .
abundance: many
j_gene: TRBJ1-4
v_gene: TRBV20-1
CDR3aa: CSATRQQTNEKLFF
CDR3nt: TGCAGTGCTACTCGACAGCAAACTAATGAAAAACTGTTTTTT

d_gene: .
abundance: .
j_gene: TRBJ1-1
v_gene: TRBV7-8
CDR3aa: CASSLGSSGTNTEAFF
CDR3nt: TGTGCCAGCAGCTTAGGGTCATCAGGGACGAACACTGAAGCTTTCTTT

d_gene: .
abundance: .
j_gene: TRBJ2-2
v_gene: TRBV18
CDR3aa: CASSNGLSGELFF
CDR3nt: TGTGCCAGCTCAAATGGGCTCTCCGGGGAGCTGTTTTTT

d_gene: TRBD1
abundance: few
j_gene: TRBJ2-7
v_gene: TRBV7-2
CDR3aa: CASSRTGGPAYEQYF
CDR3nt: TGTGCCAGCAGCCGGACAGGGGGCCCCGCCTACGAGCAGTACTTC

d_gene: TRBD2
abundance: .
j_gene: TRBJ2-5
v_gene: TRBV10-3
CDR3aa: CTISSGGAWNEQYF
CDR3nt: TGTACCATCAGTAGCGGGGGGGCCTGGAATGAGCAGTACTTC